The clone carrying this T cell receptor (beta chain) was found a few times. The antigen is undetermined. This entry belongs to a study of cytomegalovirus exposure and HLA in healthy donors. The V and J ends lost 3 bases and 1 base respectively, with 7 bases between them. The CDR3 runs 14 residues. Germline V gene data show CDR1 as LNHDA and CDR2 as SQIVND (reference sequence). General study findings and limits: The authors confirmed in vitro that a few CMV-associated chains were specific for CMV antigens. In a later analysis, at a false discovery rate of 0.05, roughly 18,000 TCR beta sequences were associated with HLA alleles. Among TCR beta chains of equal frequency, HLA-associated ones were more clonally expanded in a later analysis.

Both 60 Vbeta primers and 13 Jbeta primers went into the PCR. The data were produced by immunoSEQ multiplex PCR, yet TCRdb's version contains in-frame clones alone and is incomplete. The repertoire has some 200,000 clones, 80% of them found once; the top ten carry roughly 0.65%. Specimen: PBMCs. The chain has TRBV19 and TRBJ2-1; maybe TRBD2 (6 bases). This clonotype originated in a boy under 18 in good health and CMV-seronegative. CDR3 amino acids: CASSMGGSYNEQFF. In nucleotides, the CDR3 is TGTGCCAGTAGTATGGGGGGTTCCTACAATGAGCAGTTCTTC.